This TCR beta chain was observed in a study of beta chain bispecific antibodies for T cell cancers. The overall study: Healthy donor T cells cocultured with leukemia lines and bispecific antibodies. Jurkat cells expressed TRBV12-3; HPB-ALL cells expressed TRBV5-5.

Study-wide results and caveats: Normal T cells contributed less of the targeted TRBV signal than the leukemia cells did.

TCRdb re-called the 5' RACE reads through MiXCR, storing one row per CDR3 protein. The profile shows about 20,000 distinct CDR3 sequences, approximately 2.4% of them singletons. Blood mononuclear cells were expanded for 3 days using either OKT3 anti-CD3 antibody or CD3/CD28 beads. Each coculture: roughly 5 x 10^4 target cells, roughly 5 x 10^4 normal T cells, bispecific antibody. The CDR3 runs 15 residues. V gave up 5 bases and J gave up 3 bases; unmatched junction bases: 7. Germline V lookup: CDR1 ENHRY, CDR2 SYGVKD. This clonotype was counted ten times or more. Antigen unknown. Material for sequencing was healthy donor T cells cultured with leukemia cells. The clonotype comes from a human donor in good health. Some clones in this sample may be carry-over from other donors' samples. The chain uses TRBV10-3 and TRBJ2-7; 10 bases align to TRBD1. The CDR3: CAISSGTGEVYEQYF. The CDR3 DNA reads as TGTGCCATCAGTTCCGGGACAGGGGAGGTCTACGAGCAGTACTTC.